Listed here are 12 T cell receptor beta chains from one sample, sequenced in a study of blood T cell repertoires in COVID-19. This table comes from immunoSEQ multiplex PCR, and its TCRdb copy is limited to in-frame clones, with some not included. The top ten hold around 18% of the sample, which has 95,000 to 100,000 clones, around 74% seen once. The sample taken for sequencing was peripheral blood. The source is an elderly woman with active or convalescent COVID-19.

This clone was observed a handful of times. The rearrangement joins TRBV18 to TRBJ2-2; weak D call: TRBD2 (5 bases). The CDR3 extends over 15 amino acids. V gave up 3 bases and J gave up 0 bases, with 8 bases separating them. CDR1 is KGHSH and CDR2 is LQKENI in the germline V gene. CDR3 amino acids: CASSPDLTNTGELFF. For the CDR3, the DNA is TGTGCCAGCTCACCGGACTTAACGAACACCGGGGAGCTGTTTTTT.

V usage is TRBV24-1 and J usage is TRBJ2-1; 7 nucleotides line up with TRBD2. Per germline, CDR1 KGHDR and CDR2 SFDVKD. With V trimmed by 4 bases and J by 6 bases, 5 bases remained unmatched. The CDR3 is made up of 14 amino acids. The CDR3 loop is CATSEGGSANEQFF. As DNA, the CDR3 is TGTGCCACCAGTGAGGGGGGGTCGGCCAATGAGCAGTTCTTC.

The chain links TRBV5-4 to TRBJ2-7, with 9 bases identical to TRBD1. Germline V gives CDR1 SGHNT, CDR2 YYREEE (reference sequence). The CDR3 contains 15 residues. Unmatched junction bases numbered 10, after V lost 2 bases and J lost 7 bases. CDR3 DNA sequence: TGTGCCAGCAGCTTTAGGCGGACAGGGGAGGTTGAGCAGTACTTC. Amino acids: CASSFRRTGEVEQYF.

The chain joins TRBV10-3 to TRBJ2-5, with 7 bases identical to TRBD2. Germline values: CDR1 ENHRY, CDR2 SYGVKD. Trimming took 3 bases from V and 2 from J; bases not matched to a gene: 9. CDR3 length: 16 residues. The CDR3 spells CAISEHLASGQETQYF. In DNA, the CDR3 is TGTGCCATCAGTGAACATCTTGCTAGCGGACAAGAGACCCAGTACTTC.

This chain links TRBV6-5 with TRBJ2-1; 7 nucleotides match TRBD1. Germline CDR1 MNHEY, CDR2 SVGAGI. The V segment lost 7 bases and the J segment 9 bases; nucleotides outside the gene matches: 15. CDR3 length equals 15 residues. The CDR3 loop is CASNRKPGGTVEQFF. For the CDR3, the DNA is TGTGCCAGCAATCGCAAGCCAGGGGGTACCGTTGAGCAGTTCTTC.

The chain employs TRBV5-4 and TRBJ2-1, with 15 bases fitting TRBD2. In germline, CDR1 is SGHNT, CDR2 YYREEE (reference sequence). The CDR3 has 16 residues. V shed 4 bases, J shed 6 bases, and the junction held 5 bases outside the gene matches. This CDR3 reads CASSQGLAGGRNEQFF. The CDR3 DNA is TGTGCCAGCAGCCAGGGACTAGCGGGAGGTCGCAATGAGCAGTTCTTC.

This clone is a singleton in its sample. This chain joins TRBV9 and TRBJ2-1; no clear D gene. Germline loops: CDR1 SGDLS, CDR2 YYNGEE. Trimming removed 0 bases at V and 9 bases at J, with 13 bases between. There are 14 residues in the CDR3. The CDR3 spells CASSVDGYAGEQFF. In nucleotides, the CDR3 is TGTGCCAGCAGCGTAGACGGGTATGCCGGTGAGCAGTTCTTC.

This sequence joins TRBV11-1 and TRBJ2-7; 7 positions match TRBD1. This CDR3 has 13 residues. Germline CDR1 reads SGHAT; CDR2 reads FQDESV (reference sequence). Trimming cost V 5 bases and J 5 bases; bases outside gene matches: 6. CDR3: CASSPSTGDEQYF. The CDR3 region has the DNA TGTGCCAGCAGCCCATCAACAGGGGACGAGCAGTACTTC.

V and J are TRBV9 and TRBJ2-7; TRBD1 matches 8 bases. This CDR3 has 16 amino acids. Trimming at V came to 0 bases and at J to 0 bases, leaving 5 bases not matched to a gene. CDR1 is SGDLS and CDR2 is YYNGEE in the germline V gene. DNA of the CDR3: TGTGCCAGCAGCGTAGAGGGACAGGTCCCCTCCTACGAGCAGTACTTC. Translating gives CASSVEGQVPSYEQYF.

This chain connects TRBV6-5 to TRBJ2-7, with TRBD2 matching 9 bases. CDR1 is MNHEY, CDR2 SVGAGI, per germline. This CDR3 has 13 amino acids. V dropped 10 bases and J dropped 3; count of bases not matched to a gene: 7. CDR3 DNA: TGTGCCACACGGGCTAGCGGGGTCTACGAGCAGTACTTC. Protein: CATRASGVYEQYF.

The CDR3 DNA is TGTGCCAGCAGCGTAGGTTTTCCGGGGGTCAATTTTATGGACACCGGGGAGCTGTTTTTT. The encoded protein is CASSVGFPGVNFMDTGELFF. This sequence joins TRBV9 and TRBJ2-2, with D possibly matching TRBD2 (6 bases). The CDR3 loop spans 20 amino acids. Germline loops: CDR1 SGDLS, CDR2 YYNGEE. Trimming shortened V by 0 bases and J by 3 bases, and 24 bases separated the two germline ends.

J is TRBJ2-2 and V is TRBV11-3, with a possible D match to TRBD1 (6 bases). Trimming removed 5 bases at V and 6 bases at J, with 16 bases between. Germline values: CDR1 SGHNT, CDR2 YENEEA. This CDR3 spans 15 amino acids. CDR3 residues: CASSLRTEAAGELFF. In DNA, the CDR3 is TGTGCCAGCAGCCTAAGGACAGAGGCGGCCGGGGAGCTGTTTTTT.